This is a list of T cell receptor beta chains from one sample in a study of brain T cells in children with intractable seizures. Sequenced by immunoSEQ multiplex PCR; TCRdb stores in-frame clones only, minus some. This sample yields about 340,000 clones, of which about 94% are seen a single time; 4.5% to 7% belongs to the top ten. The source material was peripheral blood, sampled around 5 months after surgery. Receptor source: a boy in the first two years of life with tuberous sclerosis and intractable seizures. Both conserved end residues are part of each CDR3. A D gene is named only where the DNA matches it firmly. A row's size may be missing; if present it is once, few, many or a size class.

v_gene	d_gene	j_gene	abundance	CDR3aa	CDR3nt
TRBV19	NA	TRBJ1-2	NA	CASHAGAYYGYTF	TGTGCCAGCCACGCCGGCGCTTACTATGGCTACACCTTC
TRBV24-1	NA	TRBJ1-3	NA	CATSDLIGASGNTIYF	TGTGCCACCAGTGATTTAATAGGAGCCTCTGGAAACACCATATATTTT
TRBV12-3/TRBV12-4	NA	TRBJ2-7	once	CASSRGEGYEQYF	TGTGCCAGCAGTCGGGGAGAAGGATACGAGCAGTACTTC
TRBV6-7	NA	TRBJ1-6	few	CARRTTQTRLWAVIASYNSPLHF	TGTGCCAGGAGGACCACCCAAACGAGACTTTGGGCGGTTATAGCCTCCTATAATTCACCCCTCCACTTT
TRBV14	NA	TRBJ2-6	NA	CASSQSFGGVSSSGANVLTF	TGTGCCAGCAGCCAATCCTTCGGAGGCGTTTCAAGCTCTGGGGCCAACGTCCTGACTTTC
TRBV12-3/TRBV12-4	NA	TRBJ2-3	NA	CVTRLGLLDTQYF	TGTGTAACAAGACTAGGCTTGTTGGATACGCAGTATTTT
TRBV5-1	NA	TRBJ2-2	NA	CASRLSGSTGELFF	TGCGCCAGCAGGTTAAGTGGGAGCACCGGGGAGCTGTTTTTT
TRBV12-3/TRBV12-4	TRBD2	TRBJ2-1	once	CASTWTSINEQFF	TGTGCCAGCACTTGGACTAGCATAAATGAGCAGTTCTTC
TRBV13	TRBD1	TRBJ1-1	NA	CASSPRTGGSTEAFF	TGTGCCAGCAGCCCTAGGACAGGGGGCTCCACTGAAGCTTTCTTT
TRBV19	TRBD1	TRBJ1-1	NA	CASSIGFWDRPSTEAFF	TGTGCCAGTAGTATAGGGTTTTGGGACAGGCCATCGACTGAAGCTTTCTTT
TRBV7-8	NA	TRBJ1-4	NA	CASSGNVGGKLFF	TGTGCCAGCAGCGGCAACGTAGGGGGAAAACTGTTTTTT
TRBV11-1	NA	TRBJ1-5	once	CASSLYSNQPQHF	TGTGCCAGCAGCTTATATAGCAATCAGCCCCAGCATTTT
TRBV19	TRBD1	TRBJ2-1	once	CASSDRGWNEQFF	TGTGCCAGTAGTGACAGGGGGTGGAATGAGCAGTTCTTC
TRBV7-8	TRBD1	TRBJ1-4	NA	CASSFAGQGGEKLFF	TGTGCCAGCAGCTTTGCGGGACAGGGTGGTGAAAAACTGTTTTTT
TRBV7-3	NA	TRBJ2-2	NA	CASSSPGPLNTGELFF	TGTGCCAGCAGCTCTCCCGGGCCCCTGAACACCGGGGAGCTGTTTTTT
TRBV6-5	NA	TRBJ2-1	NA	CASSPSNNEQFF	TGTGCCAGCAGTCCATCGAACAATGAGCAGTTCTTC
TRBV11-2	NA	TRBJ2-3	NA	CASSWKRYAQYF	TGTGCCAGCAGCTGGAAGAGATACGCGCAGTATTTT
TRBV4-1	NA	TRBJ1-4	once	CASSQVLNEKLFF	TGCGCCAGCAGCCAAGTTTTAAATGAAAAACTGTTTTTT
TRBV6-4	NA	TRBJ2-2	NA	CASSVEGGAGELFF	TGTGCCAGCAGTGTCGAGGGTGGGGCCGGGGAGCTGTTTTTT
TRBV7-6	NA	TRBJ2-1	NA	CASSLLEGNNEQFF	TGTGCCAGCAGCTTATTAGAGGGGAACAATGAGCAGTTCTTC
TRBV7-8	NA	TRBJ2-7	NA	CASSPQGGSSYEQYF	TGTGCCAGCAGCCCACAGGGGGGGAGCTCCTACGAGCAGTACTTC
TRBV30	NA	TRBJ2-3	NA	CAWSGIAAFTDTQYF	TGTGCCTGGAGTGGTATAGCAGCCTTCACAGATACGCAGTATTTT
TRBV18	TRBD1	TRBJ2-1	NA	CASSPGRDRGGNEQFF	TGTGCCAGCTCGCCCGGTCGGGACAGGGGGGGTAATGAGCAGTTCTTC
TRBV7-9	NA	TRBJ2-5	NA	CASSSPRQGGIETQYF	TGTGCCAGCAGCTCCCCTAGGCAGGGGGGTATTGAGACCCAGTACTTC
TRBV6-5	NA	TRBJ1-1	NA	CASSYSWNTEAFF	TGTGCCAGCAGTTACTCGTGGAACACTGAAGCTTTCTTT
TRBV7-9	TRBD2	TRBJ2-7	NA	CASSPLAGLLYEQYF	TGTGCCAGCAGCCCTCTAGCGGGACTACTCTACGAGCAGTACTTC
TRBV14	NA	TRBJ2-7	NA	CASSQELDSYEQYF	TGTGCCAGCAGCCAAGAGCTCGACTCCTACGAGCAGTACTTC
TRBV12-3/TRBV12-4	NA	TRBJ1-2	NA	CASSLTVEGGYTF	TGTGCCAGCAGTTTAACGGTAGAGGGTGGCTACACCTTC
TRBV27	TRBD2	TRBJ2-1	NA	CASSSSQGGHEQFF	TGTGCCAGCAGTTCCTCGCAGGGAGGGCATGAGCAGTTCTTC